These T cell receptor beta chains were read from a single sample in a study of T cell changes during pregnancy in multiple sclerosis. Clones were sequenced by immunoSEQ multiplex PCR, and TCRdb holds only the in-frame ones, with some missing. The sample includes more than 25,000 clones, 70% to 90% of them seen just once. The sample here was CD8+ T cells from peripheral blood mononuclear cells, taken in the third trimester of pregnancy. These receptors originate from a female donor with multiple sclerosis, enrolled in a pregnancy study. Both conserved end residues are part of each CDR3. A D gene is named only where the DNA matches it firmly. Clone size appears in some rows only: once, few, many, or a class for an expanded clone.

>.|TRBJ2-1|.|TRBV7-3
TGTGCCAGCAGCTTAACCGCCGGAGGGGAGAGCCTCTTC
CASSLTAGGESLF
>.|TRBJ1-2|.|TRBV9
TGTGCCAGCAGTGAGGCGCGGGCCTCTAACTATGGCTACACCTTC
CASSEARASNYGYTF
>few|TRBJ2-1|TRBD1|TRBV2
TGTGCCAGCAGTGAGGGACAGAATCCTAATGAGCAGTTCTTC
CASSEGQNPNEQFF
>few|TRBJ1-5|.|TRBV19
TGTGCCAGTAGTATCGTCGGCGGCGAGCCCCAGCATTTT
CASSIVGGEPQHF
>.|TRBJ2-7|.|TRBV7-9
TGTGCCAGCAGCTCCCCTTGGGGGGACTACGAGCAGTACTTC
CASSSPWGDYEQYF
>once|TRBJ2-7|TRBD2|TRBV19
TGTGCCAGTAGTATTAGTATTAGCGGGACCTACGAGCAGTACTTC
CASSISISGTYEQYF
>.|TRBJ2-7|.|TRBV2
TGTGCCAGCATGGGGCAGTACTACGAGCAGTACTTC
CASMGQYYEQYF
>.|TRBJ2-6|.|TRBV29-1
TGCAGCGTCAATGAGGCGGGGCAGACTGGGGCCAACGTCCTGACTTTC
CSVNEAGQTGANVLTF
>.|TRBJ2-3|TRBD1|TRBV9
TGTGCCAGCAGCGTAGGGGTGGGACAGGGACGGTTGGATACGCAGTATTTT
CASSVGVGQGRLDTQYF
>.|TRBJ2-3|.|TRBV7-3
TGTGCCAGCAGCTTAGTAGGGGGCACAGATACGCAGTATTTT
CASSLVGGTDTQYF
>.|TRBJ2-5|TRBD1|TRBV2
TGTGCCAGCACGGACAGGGAGACCCAGTACTTC
CASTDRETQYF
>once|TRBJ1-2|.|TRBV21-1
TGTGCCAGCACCAGACAGGGAATGCATGGCTACACCTTC
CASTRQGMHGYTF
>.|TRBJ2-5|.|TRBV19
TGTGCCACCTCCGTTCAGGGGCGAGGGGAGACCCAGTACTTC
CATSVQGRGETQYF
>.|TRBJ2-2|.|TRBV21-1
TGTGCCAGCAGCAAAGGGGGCGGGGTCGACACCGGGGAGCTGTTTTTT
CASSKGGGVDTGELFF
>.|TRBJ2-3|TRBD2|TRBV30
TGTGCCTGGAGTGTAAAAGCTAGGACTAGCGGGGGGGGTAGCACAGATACGCAGTATTTT
CAWSVKARTSGGGSTDTQYF
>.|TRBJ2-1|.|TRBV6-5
TGTGCCAGCAGTTTAGCGGTGGGGAATGAGCAGTTCTTC
CASSLAVGNEQFF
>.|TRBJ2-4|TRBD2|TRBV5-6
TGTGCCAGCAGCCCGGGACTAGCGGGAAACATTCAGTACTTC
CASSPGLAGNIQYF
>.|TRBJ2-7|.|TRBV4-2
TGTGCCAGCAGCCCAGAGACAGTCCCCTACGAGCAGTACTTC
CASSPETVPYEQYF
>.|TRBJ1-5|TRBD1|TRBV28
TGTGCCAGCAGTTTATTAGCGACAGGGGGCGGTCAGCCCCAGCATTTT
CASSLLATGGGQPQHF
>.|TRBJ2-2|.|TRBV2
TGTGCCAGCAGTCCAGGTTCTTACACCGGGGAGCTGTTTTTT
CASSPGSYTGELFF
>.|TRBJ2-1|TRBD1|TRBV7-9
TGTGCCAGCAGCCCACGGACAGGGGAGGCCAATGAGCAGTTCTTC
CASSPRTGEANEQFF
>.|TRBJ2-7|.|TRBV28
TGTGCCAGCACCGACCCCCGCGGCTTATACGAGCAGTACTTC
CASTDPRGLYEQYF
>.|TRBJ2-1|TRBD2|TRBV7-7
TGTGCCAGCAGCGCTACTAGCGGGGAGAACAATGAGCAGTTCTTC
CASSATSGENNEQFF
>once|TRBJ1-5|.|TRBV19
TGTGCCAGTAGCCCCAGGGGCAATCAGCCCCAGCATTTT
CASSPRGNQPQHF
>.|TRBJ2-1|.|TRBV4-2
TGTGCCAGCAGCCAAGCGGTCAATGAGCAGTTCTTC
CASSQAVNEQFF
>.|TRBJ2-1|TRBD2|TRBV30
TGTGCCTGGAGTACCATGGGACTAGGATACAATGAGCAGTTCTTC
CAWSTMGLGYNEQFF
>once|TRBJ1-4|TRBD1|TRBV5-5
TGTGCCAGCAGCTCTGGACAGGGGGTGGCTAATGAAAAACTGTTTTTT
CASSSGQGVANEKLFF
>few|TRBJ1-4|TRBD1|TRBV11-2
TGTGCCAGCAGCGGAGGGACAGAGAGGGTGTATGAAAAACTGTTTTTT
CASSGGTERVYEKLFF
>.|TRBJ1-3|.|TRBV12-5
TGTGCTAGTGGTCGACAAGGAGGAAACACCATATATTTT
CASGRQGGNTIYF
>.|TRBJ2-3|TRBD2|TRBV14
TGTGCCAGCAGCCCATTAGCGGGGGGAGCAGATACGCAGTATTTT
CASSPLAGGADTQYF
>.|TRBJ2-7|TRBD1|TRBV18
TGTGCCAGCTCGCCCTACGACAGGGGGAGCTCCTACGAGCAGTACTTC
CASSPYDRGSSYEQYF
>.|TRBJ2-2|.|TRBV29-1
TGCAGCGTTGGTCTTCACACCGGGGAGCTGTTTTTT
CSVGLHTGELFF
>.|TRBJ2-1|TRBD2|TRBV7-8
TGTGCCAGCAGCCCCAGAGCGGGGGCGGACAACAATGAGCAGTTCTTC
CASSPRAGADNNEQFF
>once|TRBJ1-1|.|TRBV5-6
TGTGCCAGCAGCTTGGGCAGAGAAGCTTTCTTT
CASSLGREAFF
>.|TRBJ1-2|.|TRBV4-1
TGCGCCAGCAGCCAGGTTCGAGGGAAGAACTATGGCTACACCTTC
CASSQVRGKNYGYTF
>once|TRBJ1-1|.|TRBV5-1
TGCGCCAGCAGCCTCGGGGGGGCGAGCACTGAAGCTTTCTTT
CASSLGGASTEAFF
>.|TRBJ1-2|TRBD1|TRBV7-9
TGTGCCAGCAGCCCAGGACAGGGTCCTAACTATGGCTACACCTTC
CASSPGQGPNYGYTF
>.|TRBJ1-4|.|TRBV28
TGTGCCAGCAGTTTAAGAGTTAGGGGGTTGAATAATGAAAAACTGTTTTTT
CASSLRVRGLNNEKLFF
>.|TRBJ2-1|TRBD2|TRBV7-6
TGTGCCAGCAGCTTAAAGGGGTTAGCGGGGGGCAATGAGCAGTTCTTC
CASSLKGLAGGNEQFF
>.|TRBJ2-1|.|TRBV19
TGTGCCAGTACCTACCGTCATCGAGCGGGTTTGGGAAATGAGCAGTTCTTC
CASTYRHRAGLGNEQFF
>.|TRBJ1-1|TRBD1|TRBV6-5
TGTGCCAGCAGTTACTTTGGGACAGGCCTCGAAGCTTTCTTT
CASSYFGTGLEAFF
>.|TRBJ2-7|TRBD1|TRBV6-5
TGTGCCAGCAGTCCCGGGACAGGGACCGACGAGCAGTACTTC
CASSPGTGTDEQYF